This entry lists 25 T cell receptor beta chains sequenced from one sample in a study of monozygotic twins with inflammatory bowel disease. For each CDR3 protein, TCRdb gives one entry from its re-call of the 5' RACE reads, without DNA. This repertoire includes approximately 420,000 distinct CDR3 sequences. Material: blood. These TCRs come from a human donor with ulcerative colitis or Crohn's disease, or a healthy co-twin of an affected twin (not recorded which).

This chain joins TRBV7-2 and TRBJ2-7; the TCRdb call, TRBD2, lacks DNA for checking. The V gene's germline CDR1 is SGHTA and CDR2 FQGNSA. This CDR3 comprises 16 residues. CDR3 residues: CASSLGPSRNSYEQYF.

This chain uses TRBV5-1 with TRBJ1-4; TCRdb's assignment of TRBD1 cannot be checked, as there is no DNA. Germline V gene sequence: CDR1 SGHRS, CDR2 YFSETQ. The CDR3 totals 16 residues. This CDR3 reads CASSRNPGQGDEKLFF.

This sequence joins TRBV5-6 and TRBJ1-1. CDR3 size: 13 residues. CDR1 is SGHDT, CDR2 YYEEEE, per germline. The CDR3 region is CASSLEGIGAAFF.

The chain employs TRBV13 and TRBJ2-7; TCRdb proposes TRBD1, but this gene call is untestable without DNA. The CDR3 contains 13 residues. Germline lookup yields CDR1 PRHDT and CDR2 FYEKMQ (reference sequence). The CDR3 here is CASSFGQGSEQYF.

The chain employs TRBV3-1 and TRBJ2-1; the TCRdb D gene call, TRBD1, has no DNA to confirm it. The CDR3 contains 11 residues. Germline V CDR1 and CDR2: LGHDT, YNNKEL (reference sequence). CDR3 region: CASSQSHEQFF.

The chain links TRBV14 to TRBJ2-7; absent DNA, TCRdb's TRBD1 call cannot be checked. This CDR3 has 13 amino acids. Germline CDR1 is SGHDN and CDR2 is FVKESK. The chain's CDR3 is CASSHAQGIEQYF.

The chain joins TRBV5-1 to TRBJ1-2. Germline-derived CDR1 and CDR2 are SGHRS and YFSETQ. The length of the CDR3 is 13 residues. The CDR3 is CASSLEDLYGYTF.

The genes are TRBV25-1 and TRBJ2-7; the TCRdb call, TRBD1, lacks DNA for checking. CDR3 length: 13 residues. The germline gives CDR1 MGHDK, CDR2 SYGVNS. CDR3 sequence: CASGGTGSYEQYF.

This chain links TRBV20-1 with TRBJ1-3. CDR1 DFQATT and CDR2 SNEGSKA come from the germline V gene (reference sequence). The CDR3 contains 16 residues. The CDR3 region is CSARDGRSPTRNTIYF.

The rearrangement links TRBV24-1 to TRBJ1-2. The germline gives CDR1 KGHDR, CDR2 SFDVKD. The CDR3 is made up of 12 amino acids. CDR3 residues: CATSTANYGYTF.

V and J are TRBV6-1 and TRBJ1-2; TCRdb indicates TRBD1, and absent DNA this call remains unverified. The CDR3 contains 13 residues. Germline V gene sequence: CDR1 MNHNS, CDR2 SASEGT. The CDR3 sequence: CASSERGGYGYTF.

This chain uses TRBV24-1 with TRBJ2-1. CDR1 KGHDR and CDR2 SFDVKD come from the germline V gene. This CDR3 comprises 13 residues. CDR3 in amino acids: CATSDSKYNEQFF.

The chain joins TRBV6-1 to TRBJ2-1; checking the TCRdb D call of TRBD2 is not possible without DNA. There are 15 residues in the CDR3. Germline CDR1 MNHNS, CDR2 SASEGT. This chain's CDR3 is CASSPRASGYNEQFF.

This chain's CDR3 is CASSLTARDKNF. The rearrangement uses TRBV12-3 or TRBV12-4 and TRBJ2-3; TCRdb returns TRBD1, unconfirmable since there is no DNA. CDR3 size: 12 residues.

The chain carries TRBV10-3 and TRBJ1-6; the D gene TCRdb calls, TRBD1, cannot be checked with no DNA. The CDR3 runs to 14 residues. The germline V gene encodes CDR1 ENHRY and CDR2 SYGVKD. CDR3 amino acids: CAISPRTVNSPLHF.

The chain couples TRBV11-1 to TRBJ2-1; the D call from TCRdb, TRBD2, cannot be confirmed without DNA. CDR3 length: 21 residues. Germline loops: CDR1 SGHAT, CDR2 FQDESV (reference sequence). The CDR3 region is CASSLDVGEFWLAGPDNEQFF. Full variable domain (remainder filled in from reference TRBV11-1 and TRBJ2-1): EAEVAQSPRYKITEKSQAVAFWCDPISGHATLYWYRQILGQGPELLVQFQDESVVDDSQLPKDRFSAERLKGVDSTLKIQPAELGDSAMYLCASSLDVGEFWLAGPDNEQFFGPGTRLTVL.

V gene TRBV7-9 combines with J gene TRBJ2-7; with no DNA, the TCRdb D assignment of TRBD1 cannot be verified. Germline V CDR1 and CDR2: SEHNR, FQNEAQ (reference sequence). This CDR3 contains 14 residues. CDR3 sequence reads: CASSARVPLGEQYF.

The CDR3 region is CASSPGVVADTQYF. The chain couples TRBV28 to TRBJ2-3; TCRdb returns TRBD1, unconfirmable since there is no DNA. In germline, CDR1 is MDHEN, CDR2 SYDVKM. This CDR3 has 14 residues.

The V gene is TRBV11-2, the J gene TRBJ2-1; TCRdb picks TRBD2, but there is no DNA to check that call. The CDR3 is made up of 15 amino acids. Germline values: CDR1 SGHAT, CDR2 FQNNGV. CDR3 loop: CASSLEVGLYNEQFF.

The rearrangement joins TRBV7-6 to TRBJ2-3; TCRdb returns TRBD2, unconfirmable since there is no DNA. Germline V gives CDR1 SGHVS, CDR2 FNYEAQ. The CDR3 runs 17 residues. The CDR3 region is CASSPPHGAGDTDTQYF.

V usage is TRBV20-1 and J usage is TRBJ2-3; the TCRdb call, TRBD2, lacks DNA for checking. Germline CDR1 and CDR2: DFQATT and SNEGSKA (reference sequence). The CDR3 is made up of 15 amino acids. The CDR3 protein is CSASGTSGGTDTQYF.

The genes are TRBV5-4 and TRBJ1-2. CDR3 length equals 13 residues. CDR1 and CDR2 from the germline V gene are SGHNT and YYREEE (reference sequence). This CDR3 reads CASSFYGTYGYTF.

The chain has TRBV15 and TRBJ2-5; no DNA is available, so the TRBD1 call from TCRdb remains unchecked. The CDR3 is 16 residues long. The germline gives CDR1 LNHNV, CDR2 YYDKDF (reference sequence). CDR3 region: CATSPRRGQGGETQYF.

The chain links TRBV7-8 to TRBJ2-5; TCRdb picks TRBD2, but there is no DNA to check that call. The CDR3 loop spans 15 amino acids. CDR1 is SGHVS, CDR2 FQNEAQ, per germline. The CDR3 here is CASSSRSGGVETQYF. Full variable domain (rest looked up from reference TRBV7-8 and TRBJ2-5): GAGVSQSPRYKVAKRGQDVALRCDPISGHVSLFWYQQALGQGPEFLTYFQNEAQLDKSGLPSDRFFAERPEGSVSTLKIQRTQQEDSAVYLCASSSRSGGVETQYFGPGTRLLVL.

The genes are TRBV10-3 and TRBJ2-7. CDR3 length: 12 amino acids. In germline, CDR1 is ENHRY, CDR2 SYGVKD. The CDR3 sequence: CAISEGDYEQYF.